Presented here are 9 T cell receptor beta chains from one specimen sequenced in a study of blood T cell repertoires in COVID-19. Measured with immunoSEQ multiplex PCR; TCRdb has only the in-frame clones, and not every one. This repertoire shows about 190,000 clones, about 83% found once; its top ten account for 5% to 6.5%. Specimen: peripheral blood. These receptor sequences come from a woman in her seventies with active or convalescent COVID-19.

The chain employs TRBV11-2 and TRBJ2-1; TRBD2 might be the D (6 bases). The CDR3 extends over 19 amino acids. V was shortened by 1 base and J by 3 bases, with 22 bases between the two germline ends. Germline CDR1 reads SGHAT; CDR2 reads FQNNGV. The CDR3 coding sequence is TGTGCCAGCAGCTTAGGAGTAGGGAGACGGGAGAGGGGCTACAATGAGCAGTTCTTC. Translation gives CASSLGVGRRERGYNEQFF.

DNA for the CDR3: TGTGCCAGCAGTCCTACGGGGACTAATGAAAAACTGTTTTTT. Translation: CASSPTGTNEKLFF. The chain uses TRBV28 and TRBJ1-4; D not certain. The CDR3 spans 14 residues. Germline loops: CDR1 MDHEN, CDR2 SYDVKM. V was pared by 5 bases and J by 2 bases, with 9 bases between.

CDR3 protein: CASSQTGTGDLSGANVLTF. CDR3 bases: TGTGCCAGCAGCCAGACCGGGACAGGGGACCTTTCTGGGGCCAACGTCCTGACTTTC. The chain is built from TRBV28 and TRBJ2-6; 10 bases agree with TRBD1. Germline assignment: CDR1 MDHEN and CDR2 SYDVKM. The CDR3 consists of 19 residues. V shed 6 bases, J shed 1 base, and the junction held 12 bases outside the gene matches.

The chain combines TRBV10-3 with TRBJ2-5; 8 bases match TRBD1. This CDR3 region has 15 residues. Germline CDR1 ENHRY, CDR2 SYGVKD. With 4 bases clipped from V and 5 bases from J, the junction kept 9 bases outside the gene matches. The CDR3 loop reads CAISGTRDRPETQYF. For the CDR3, the DNA is TGTGCCATCAGTGGTACCCGGGACAGGCCGGAGACCCAGTACTTC.

This chain uses TRBV3-1 (or the pseudogene TRBV3-2) with TRBJ2-1, with 9 bases that match TRBD1. V shed 4 bases and J 5 bases; nucleotides not matched to a gene: 6. The CDR3 totals 15 residues. CDR1 LGHDT and CDR2 YNNKEL come from the germline V gene (reference sequence). The CDR3 DNA is TGTGCCAGCAGCCCTGGGACAGGGTCGAACAATGAGCAGTTCTTC. This gives the protein CASSPGTGSNNEQFF.

The chain uses TRBV7-3 and TRBJ2-3; 14 nucleotides agree with TRBD2. This CDR3 region has 15 residues. J lost 8 bases, V lost 5 bases, and 6 bases had no gene match. The germline gives CDR1 SGHTA, CDR2 FQGTGA. The CDR3 DNA is TGTGCCAGCAGCCTAGGGACTAGCGGGGGCAGTACGCAGTATTTT. This gives the protein CASSLGTSGGSTQYF.

The V and J genes are TRBV5-6 and TRBJ2-7, with 9 bases matching TRBD1. J gave up 5 bases and V 3 bases, and 6 bases lay outside the gene matches. This CDR3 region has 14 residues. Germline CDR1 and CDR2: SGHDT and YYEEEE. CDR3 nucleotides: TGTGCCAGCAGCTCCCGGGACAGGGAAGACGAGCAGTACTTC. This translates into CASSSRDREDEQYF. Looking up the rest from reference TRBV5-6 and TRBJ2-7 gives the full variable domain: DAGVTQSPTHLIKTRGQQVTLRCSPKSGHDTVSWYQQALGQGPQFIFQYYEEEERQRGNFPDRFSGHQFPNYSSELNVNALLLGDSALYLCASSSRDREDEQYFGPGTRLTVT.

The rearrangement joins TRBV24-1 to TRBJ1-5; 12 positions agree with TRBD1. This CDR3 spans 15 amino acids. V lost 3 bases, J lost 5 bases, and 1 base stayed unmatched. Looked up from germline, CDR1 is KGHDR and CDR2 is SFDVKD. The CDR3 loop is CATSDGDRGHQPQHF. CDR3 nucleotide sequence: TGTGCCACCAGTGATGGGGACAGGGGGCATCAGCCCCAGCATTTT.

V is TRBV15 and J is TRBJ2-7; D is unresolved. The CDR3 contains 15 residues. Germline CDR1 and CDR2: LNHNV and YYDKDF (reference sequence). V lost 0 bases and J 3 bases, leaving 12 bases between the germline ends. The CDR3 bases are TGTGCCACCAGCAGAGATCCGATTACTGTCTACGAGCAGTACTTC. It is translated as CATSRDPITVYEQYF.